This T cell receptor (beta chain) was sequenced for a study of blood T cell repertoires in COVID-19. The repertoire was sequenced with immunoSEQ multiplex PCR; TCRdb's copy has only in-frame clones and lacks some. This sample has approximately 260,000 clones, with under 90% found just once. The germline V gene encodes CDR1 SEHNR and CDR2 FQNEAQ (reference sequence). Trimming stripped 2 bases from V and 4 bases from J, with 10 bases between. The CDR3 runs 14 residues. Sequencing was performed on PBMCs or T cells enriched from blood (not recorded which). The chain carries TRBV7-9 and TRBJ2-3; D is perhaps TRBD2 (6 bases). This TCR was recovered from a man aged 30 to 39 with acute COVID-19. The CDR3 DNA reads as TGTGCCAGCAGCTTATCCTCGGGGGCAGATACGCAGTATTTT. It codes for CASSLSSGADTQYF.